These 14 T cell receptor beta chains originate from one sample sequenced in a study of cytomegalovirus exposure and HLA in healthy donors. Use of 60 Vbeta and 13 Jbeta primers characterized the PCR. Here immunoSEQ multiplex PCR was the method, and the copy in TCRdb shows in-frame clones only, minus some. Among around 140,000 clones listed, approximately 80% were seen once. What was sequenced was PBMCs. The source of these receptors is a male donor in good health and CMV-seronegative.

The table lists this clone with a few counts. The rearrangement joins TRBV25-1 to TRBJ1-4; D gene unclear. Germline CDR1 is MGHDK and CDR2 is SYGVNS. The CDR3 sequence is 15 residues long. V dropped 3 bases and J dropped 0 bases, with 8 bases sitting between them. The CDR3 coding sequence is TGTGCCAGCAGTGACTTCGGGACAACTAATGAAAAACTGTTTTTT. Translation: CASSDFGTTNEKLFF.

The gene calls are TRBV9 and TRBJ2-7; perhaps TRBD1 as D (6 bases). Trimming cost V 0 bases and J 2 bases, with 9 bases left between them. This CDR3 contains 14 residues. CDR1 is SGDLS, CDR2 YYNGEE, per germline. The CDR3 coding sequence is TGTGCCAGCAGCGTAGGGGGGCTAGCCTACGAGCAGTACTTC. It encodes CASSVGGLAYEQYF.

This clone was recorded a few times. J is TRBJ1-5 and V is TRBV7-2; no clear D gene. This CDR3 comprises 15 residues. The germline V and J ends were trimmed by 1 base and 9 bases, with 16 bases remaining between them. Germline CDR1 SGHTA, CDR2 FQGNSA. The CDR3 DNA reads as TGTGCCAGCAGCTTAGACGGGAGAGCCGGAACGCCCCAGCATTTT. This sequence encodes CASSLDGRAGTPQHF.

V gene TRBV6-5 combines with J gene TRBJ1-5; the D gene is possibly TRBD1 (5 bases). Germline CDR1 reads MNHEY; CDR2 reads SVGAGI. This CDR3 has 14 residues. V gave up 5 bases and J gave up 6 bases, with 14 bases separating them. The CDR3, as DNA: TGTGCCAGCAGTCGTACAGGTGTAGGTCAGCCCCAGCATTTT. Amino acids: CASSRTGVGQPQHF.

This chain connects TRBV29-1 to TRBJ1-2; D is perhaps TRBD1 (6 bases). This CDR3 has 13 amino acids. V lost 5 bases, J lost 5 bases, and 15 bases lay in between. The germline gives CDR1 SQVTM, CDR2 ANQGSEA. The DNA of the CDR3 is TGCAGCGTTAATATACAGGGATCTTATGGCTACACCTTC. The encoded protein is CSVNIQGSYGYTF.

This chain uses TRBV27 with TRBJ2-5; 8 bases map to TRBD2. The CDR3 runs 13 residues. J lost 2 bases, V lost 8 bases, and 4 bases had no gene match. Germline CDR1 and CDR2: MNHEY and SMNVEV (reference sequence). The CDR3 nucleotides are TGTGCCAGCGCTAGCGGGTTGCAAGAGACCCAGTACTTC. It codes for CASASGLQETQYF.

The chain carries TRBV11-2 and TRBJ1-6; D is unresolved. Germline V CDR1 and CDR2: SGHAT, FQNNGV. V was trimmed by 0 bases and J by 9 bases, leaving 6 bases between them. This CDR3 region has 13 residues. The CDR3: CASSLDTGSPLHF. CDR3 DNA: TGTGCCAGCAGCTTAGATACTGGTTCACCCCTCCACTTT.

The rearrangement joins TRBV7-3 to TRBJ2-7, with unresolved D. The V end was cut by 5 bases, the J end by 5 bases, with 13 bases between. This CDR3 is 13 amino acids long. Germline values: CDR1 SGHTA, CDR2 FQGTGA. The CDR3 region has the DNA TGTGCCAGCAGCCCCTCCCCGGTAGACGAGCAGTACTTC. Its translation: CASSPSPVDEQYF.

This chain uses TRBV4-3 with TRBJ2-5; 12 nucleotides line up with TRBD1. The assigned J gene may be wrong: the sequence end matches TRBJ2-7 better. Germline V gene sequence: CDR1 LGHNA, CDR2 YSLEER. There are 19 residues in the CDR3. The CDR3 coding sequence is TGCGCCAGCAGCCAAGGGGGCCCGGGACAGGGGGCGGAAAATTACGAGCAGTACTTC. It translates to CASSQGGPGQGAENYEQYF.

CDR3 DNA: TGTGCCTGGAGTTCCGGGTTGGAGCAGTTCTTC. This encodes CAWSSGLEQFF. V is TRBV30 and J is TRBJ2-1; D is uncertain. Germline CDR1 reads GTSNPN; CDR2 reads SVGIG (reference sequence). With 2 bases removed from V and 10 bases from J, the gap between germline ends came to 9 bases. CDR3 size: 11 residues.

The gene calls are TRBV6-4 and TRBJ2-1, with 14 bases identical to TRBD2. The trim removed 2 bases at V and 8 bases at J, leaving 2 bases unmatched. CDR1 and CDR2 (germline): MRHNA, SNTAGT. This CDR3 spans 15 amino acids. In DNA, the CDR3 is TGTGCCAGCAGTGACGGGACTAGCGGGAGTGATGAGCAGTTCTTC. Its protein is CASSDGTSGSDEQFF.

Here the CDR3 DNA reads TGCGCCAGCAGCCAAGATGTAGTCGAAACCGGGGAGCTGTTTTTT. This gives the protein CASSQDVVETGELFF. This sequence joins TRBV4-3 and TRBJ2-2; D remains unclear. CDR1 LGHNA and CDR2 YSLEER come from the germline V gene. This CDR3 comprises 15 residues. Trimming took 0 bases from V and 5 from J, leaving 10 bases between them.

This chain's CDR3 is CASRTGTSGTTDTQYF. For the CDR3, the DNA is TGCGCCAGCAGAACCGGGACTAGCGGGACGACAGATACGCAGTATTTT. The chain has TRBV5-1 and TRBJ2-3; 13 nucleotides align to TRBD2. The ends lost 5 bases at V and 3 bases at J; junction bases unmatched: 6. The CDR3 covers 16 residues. CDR1 and CDR2 from the germline V gene are SGHRS and YFSETQ.

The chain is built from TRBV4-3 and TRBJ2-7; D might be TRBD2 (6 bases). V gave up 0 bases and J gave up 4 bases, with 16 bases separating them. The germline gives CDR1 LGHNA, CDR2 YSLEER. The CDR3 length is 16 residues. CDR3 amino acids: CASSQDPETDYYEQYF. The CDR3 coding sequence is TGCGCCAGCAGCCAAGATCCGGAGACGGACTATTACGAGCAGTACTTC.